The rows below give T cell receptor beta chains drawn from one sample of a study of cytomegalovirus exposure and HLA in healthy donors. Produced via immunoSEQ multiplex PCR; TCRdb's table is partial and in-frame only. This table holds about 360,000 clones, about nine tenths found once. Sequencing was performed on PBMCs. The receptors here all came from a woman younger than 30 in good health and CMV-seronegative. CDR3s include the opening cysteine and the closing phenylalanine or tryptophan. A D gene is named only where the DNA matches it firmly. Some rows have no size entry. The others give once, few or many, or a class for an expanded clone.

v_gene	j_gene	d_gene	abundance	CDR3aa	CDR3nt
TRBV30	TRBJ2-7	NA	NA	CAWGGYEQYF	TGTGCCTGGGGAGGGTACGAGCAGTACTTC
TRBV14	TRBJ1-3	NA	NA	CASSPWSSGNTIYF	TGTGCCAGCAGCCCGTGGAGCTCTGGAAACACCATATATTTT
TRBV25-1	TRBJ1-1	NA	NA	CASSEYGQGNTEAFF	TGTGCCAGCAGTGAATATGGGCAGGGGAACACTGAAGCTTTCTTT
TRBV6-1	TRBJ2-1	NA	NA	CASSDTRVQEQFF	TGTGCCAGCAGTGATACCAGGGTCCAAGAGCAGTTCTTC
TRBV28	TRBJ1-1	TRBD1	NA	CASSLVPGQGTAFF	TGTGCCAGCAGTCTAGTCCCGGGACAGGGAACGGCTTTCTTT
TRBV27	TRBJ2-7	TRBD2	NA	CASSLTGDRGLAGARYEQYF	TGTGCCAGCAGTTTAACTGGGGACAGGGGACTAGCGGGAGCTCGGTACGAGCAGTACTTC
TRBV28	TRBJ2-7	NA	NA	CASRLPGTQSYEQYF	TGTGCCAGCAGGCTTCCCGGGACTCAATCCTACGAGCAGTACTTC
TRBV5-1	TRBJ2-1	TRBD2	NA	CASSREAGGYNEQFF	TGCGCCAGCAGCCGAGAAGCGGGGGGCTACAATGAGCAGTTCTTC
TRBV7-6	TRBJ1-1	NA	few	CASSPGNDEAFF	TGTGCCAGCAGCCCAGGGAACGACGAAGCTTTCTTT
TRBV2	TRBJ1-5	NA	once	CASSVQGLGNQPQHF	TGTGCCAGCAGCGTACAGGGATTAGGCAATCAGCCCCAGCATTTT
TRBV7-9	TRBJ1-1	NA	NA	CASSPTVGGNTEAFF	TGTGCCAGCAGCCCGACGGTGGGGGGTAACACTGAAGCTTTCTTT
TRBV28	TRBJ2-1	NA	NA	CASSPGRPPTENEQFF	TGTGCCAGCAGTCCTGGGAGGCCTCCGACTGAAAATGAGCAGTTCTTC